The clone carrying this TCR beta chain was counted between two and nine times. Its antigen is still unknown. TCRdb reprocessed the 5' RACE reads with MiXCR, giving one entry per CDR3 protein. This sample yields fewer than 900,000 distinct CDR3 sequences, of which approximately 18% are seen a single time; about an eighth belongs to the top ten. This sample was taken from a study of identical twins. Study-level findings and limits: Abundant cord blood beta clonotypes carried fewer insertions; memory repertoires showed none.

The CDR3 runs to 16 residues. Germline V gene data show CDR1 as MNHEY and CDR2 as SVGAGI. After removal of 2 bases from V and 1 base from J, the junction contained 3 bases not matched to a gene. This sample was also put to use in a study of T cells expressing NK-cell markers. That source adds: Sorted CD3+CD56+NKG2C+, CD3+CD56+NKG2C- and CD3+CD56-NKG2C+ T-cell subsets were beta-chain profiled. Sorting was limited to alpha-beta TCR-expressing T cells with an anti-gamma-delta TCR antibody in several experiments.

The source material was PBMCs. The TCR comes from a woman between 18 and 29 years old in good health. The chain couples TRBV6-5 to TRBJ2-3; 10 bases are a match to TRBD2. CDR3 nucleotides: TGTGCCAGCAGTTACGTTCTAGCGGGGGGCACAGATACGCAGTATTTT. It codes for CASSYVLAGGTDTQYF.